This TCR beta chain emerged from a study of human T cells and chemical hapten exposure. Study-wide context: Throughout a study of around six months, patients underwent weekly scalp administration of diphenylcyclopropenone doses. Mostly female patients had alopecia areata, totalis or universalis.

This CDR3 spans 14 amino acids. The germline gives CDR1 SQVTM, CDR2 ANQGSEA. The V end lost 4 bases, the J end lost 3 bases, and 13 bases lay between the germline ends. As to time point: patch test 1, 2 weeks after DPC sensitization. The treatment is: therapeutic diphenylcyclopropenone sensitization with weekly scalp DPC. People who gave samples had alopecia, were 18 to 70 years old, and were suitable for DPC. TCRdb independently ran MiXCR on the RACE reads; one entry per CDR3 protein. Counted here are 150,000 to 200,000 distinct CDR3 sequences, approximately 14% occurring once; the ten biggest clones make up around 1.7%.

The clonotype comes from a woman aged 25-40 years with alopecia areata. Some clones in this sample may be carry-over from other donors' samples. The gene calls are TRBV29-1 and TRBJ2-4, with D unresolved. The starting material was whole blood, obtained in connection with sensitization to the hapten diphenylcyclopropenone (DPC). The CDR3 spells CSVAGAVNKNIQYF. The DNA for the CDR3 is TGCAGCGTTGCGGGTGCCGTTAACAAAAACATTCAGTACTTC.